What follows are 31 T cell receptor beta chains derived from one specimen sequenced in a study of T-cell reconstitution after alpha-beta-depleted transplantation in children. A library of TCRbeta sequences, prepared with unique molecular identifiers, was generated. TCRdb used MiXCR to reprocess the PCR reads, holding one entry per CDR3 protein. The profile covers 600,000 to 800,000 distinct CDR3 sequences, with 10% to 15% appearing a single time and about 0.77% taken by the ten largest. The sample was PBMCs, taken before TCRalphabeta/CD19-depleted stem cell transplant. Source of these receptors: a girl aged 2-9 years with congenital amegakaryocytic thrombocytopenia, due to receive a stem cell transplant.

CDR3 in amino acids: CASNGQIHYSNQPQHF. In DNA form, the CDR3 reads TGTGCCAGCAACGGACAGATCCATTATAGCAATCAGCCCCAGCATTTT. This rearrangement joins TRBV28 to TRBJ1-5, with D perhaps TRBD1 (6 bases). V was pared by 7 bases and J by 0 bases, with 16 bases between. In germline, CDR1 is MDHEN, CDR2 SYDVKM. The CDR3 covers 16 residues.

In its sample, this clonotype was seen a few times. This chain connects TRBV28 to TRBJ2-1, with 11 bases lining up with TRBD2. V lost 3 bases to trimming and J lost 10 bases; unmatched junction nucleotides: 14. CDR3 length: 17 amino acids. CDR1 is MDHEN, CDR2 SYDVKM, per germline. CDR3: CASSLAHSGRGGPEQFF. CDR3 sequence (DNA): TGTGCCAGCAGTTTGGCCCATAGCGGGAGGGGAGGTCCCGAGCAGTTCTTC.

The sample holds a few counts of this clonotype. The rearrangement uses TRBV7-9 and TRBJ2-1; D is possibly TRBD1 (6 bases). The V end was cut by 5 bases, the J end by 6 bases, with 17 bases between. Germline loops: CDR1 SEHNR, CDR2 FQNEAQ (reference sequence). The CDR3 loop spans 15 amino acids. The CDR3 reads CASSPQRTDINEQFF. Written as DNA, the CDR3 is TGTGCCAGCAGCCCCCAAAGGACAGATATCAATGAGCAGTTCTTC. Looking up the rest from reference TRBV7-9 and TRBJ2-1 gives the full variable domain: DTGVSQNPRHKITKRGQNVTFRCDPISEHNRLYWYRQTLGQGPEFLTYFQNEAQLEKSRLLSDRFSAERPKGSFSTLEIQRTEQGDSAMYLCASSPQRTDINEQFFGPGTRLTVL.

This clonotype has ten or more counts. This sequence joins TRBV29-1 and TRBJ2-2; D unclear. V gave up 4 bases and J gave up 8 bases, with 5 bases separating them. The CDR3 contains 10 residues. CDR1 SQVTM and CDR2 ANQGSEA come from the germline V gene. The CDR3, as DNA: TGCAGCGTTGCGGATGGGGAGCTGTTTTTT. Residues: CSVADGELFF.

This clonotype was picked up many times. The chain carries TRBV9 and TRBJ2-1, with 14 bases matching TRBD2. There are 15 residues in the CDR3. Germline V gene sequence: CDR1 SGDLS, CDR2 YYNGEE. V shed 3 bases and J 7 bases; nucleotides not matched to a gene: 3. The CDR3 protein is CASSAGTSGSNEQFF. The CDR3 DNA reads as TGTGCCAGCAGCGCCGGGACTAGCGGGAGTAATGAGCAGTTCTTC.

This clonotype was picked up many times. This chain connects TRBV5-1 to TRBJ1-6; 7 positions agree with TRBD1. The CDR3 is made up of 17 amino acids. Trimming removed 0 bases from V and 9 bases from J; junction bases left unmatched: 12. Per germline, CDR1 SGHRS and CDR2 YFSETQ. The CDR3 coding sequence is TGCGCCAGCAGCTTGGATGATAAGGGGGCCAGGACTTCACCCCTCCACTTT. Amino acid sequence: CASSLDDKGARTSPLHF.

The chain recombines TRBV11-1 with TRBJ2-2, with 11 bases matching TRBD2. Looked up from germline, CDR1 is SGHAT and CDR2 is FQDESV (reference sequence). Losses at the gene ends were 2 bases for V and 3 bases for J; bases not matched to a gene: 11. This CDR3 is 19 amino acids long. The CDR3 DNA follows: TGTGCCAGCAGCTTACAAGTAGCGGGAGGGAAAACGGACACCGGGGAGCTGTTTTTT. This gives the protein CASSLQVAGGKTDTGELFF.

A few counts support this clonotype. The rearrangement links TRBV5-5 to TRBJ2-7; possible D gene TRBD2, 6 bases. Trimming took off 3 bases at V and 0 bases at J, with 16 bases between the two ends. The germline gives CDR1 SGHKS, CDR2 YYEKEE (reference sequence). CDR3 length equals 16 residues. The CDR3: CASSSNLALSSYEQYF. Written as DNA, the CDR3 is TGTGCCAGCAGCTCGAATCTAGCGTTGAGCTCCTACGAGCAGTACTTC.

In this sample, this clonotype turned up many times. The chain couples TRBV25-1 to TRBJ1-2; D might be TRBD1 (5 bases). This CDR3 spans 13 amino acids. V dropped 4 bases and J dropped 4 bases, with 10 bases sitting between them. Per germline, CDR1 MGHDK and CDR2 SYGVNS. The CDR3, as DNA: TGTGCCAGCAGTGGAGGGACTCTCTATGGCTACACCTTC. It specifies CASSGGTLYGYTF.

This clonotype was recorded at least ten times. The V and J genes are TRBV5-1 and TRBJ1-4; 8 bases are shared with TRBD1. The ends lost 2 bases at V and 7 bases at J; junction bases unmatched: 4. The germline gives CDR1 SGHRS, CDR2 YFSETQ. The CDR3 is 14 residues long. CDR3 bases: TGCGCCAGCAGCTTCGGACAGGGACGTGAAAAACTGTTTTTT. It is translated as CASSFGQGREKLFF.

This clonotype appeared a few times. The chain employs TRBV20-1 and TRBJ1-5; 7 nucleotides line up with TRBD1. This CDR3 is 18 amino acids long. With 0 bases clipped from V and 0 bases from J, the junction kept 11 bases outside the gene matches. Germline V gives CDR1 DFQATT, CDR2 SNEGSKA (reference sequence). CDR3 amino acids: CSARDGTAKLYSNQPQHF. The CDR3 region has the DNA TGCAGTGCTAGAGATGGGACAGCGAAGCTTTATAGCAATCAGCCCCAGCATTTT.

This clonotype appeared a single time. The V gene is TRBV11-2, the J gene TRBJ2-3; maybe TRBD2 (6 bases). Germline-derived CDR1 and CDR2 are SGHAT and FQNNGV. The CDR3 consists of 13 residues. Trimming left V 7 bases short and J 4 bases short, with 12 bases between. The CDR3 bases are TGTGCCAGCATTGGGGGACTCCCAGATACGCAGTATTTT. It encodes CASIGGLPDTQYF.

This clonotype was seen ten or more times. This CDR3 is CAISETGENTGELFF. CDR3 coding DNA: TGTGCCATCAGTGAAACCGGGGAGAACACCGGGGAGCTGTTTTTT. V gene TRBV10-3 combines with J gene TRBJ2-2; possible D gene TRBD2, 5 bases. Trimming shortened V by 3 bases and J by 1 base, and 9 bases separated the two germline ends. The CDR3 runs 15 residues. Germline V lookup: CDR1 ENHRY, CDR2 SYGVKD.

The chain links TRBV5-1 to TRBJ2-7; 7 bases map to TRBD2. Losses at the gene ends were 0 bases for V and 1 base for J; bases not matched to a gene: 10. Germline assignment: CDR1 SGHRS and CDR2 YFSETQ. This CDR3 comprises 17 residues. As DNA, the CDR3 is TGCGCCAGCAGCTTGGCGCAGGGAGGGCCTGGTTCCTACGAGCAGTACTTC. This gives the protein CASSLAQGGPGSYEQYF.

This rearrangement joins TRBV5-1 to TRBJ1-1; D is perhaps TRBD1 (5 bases). The ends were cut back, 0 bases at V and 8 bases at J, with 17 bases in the middle. The CDR3 length is 15 residues. Germline V CDR1 and CDR2: SGHRS, YFSETQ. As DNA, the CDR3 is TGCGCCAGCAGCTTGGGTCCCGGGGGGGACGCCGAAGCTTTCTTT. Translation: CASSLGPGGDAEAFF.

With regard to this clonotype: A much more abundant neighbour one base away suggests this may be a read error. J is TRBJ2-1 and V is TRBV20-1; 7 positions agree with TRBD2. Looked up from germline, CDR1 is DFQATT and CDR2 is SNEGSKA (reference sequence). The CDR3 contains 15 residues. The V and J ends lost 0 bases and 2 bases, in that order; junction bases with no gene match: 4. CDR3 sequence: CSARELAAAYNEQFF. The CDR3 DNA reads as TGCAGTGCTAGAGAGCTAGCGGCTGCCTACAATGAGCAGTTCTTC.

This clonotype was seen only a few times. The chain carries TRBV29-1 and TRBJ2-2; 8 bases map to TRBD1. The V gene end was trimmed by 7 bases and the J gene end by 5 bases; junction bases not matched to a gene: 6. The germline gives CDR1 SQVTM, CDR2 ANQGSEA. The CDR3 length is 13 residues. The CDR3 nucleotides are TGCAGCGCCCAGGGGGCGCTGACCGGGGAGCTGTTTTTT. Its translation is CSAQGALTGELFF.

This clonotype was detected ten times or more. This chain links TRBV5-1 with TRBJ1-2; 7 bases fit TRBD1. The CDR3 loop spans 14 amino acids. Germline lookup yields CDR1 SGHRS and CDR2 YFSETQ. The V gene end was trimmed by 4 bases and the J gene end by 8 bases; junction bases not matched to a gene: 11. CDR3: CASSIGQANGGYTF. DNA of the CDR3: TGCGCCAGCAGCATTGGACAGGCTAATGGCGGCTACACCTTC.

This sequence joins TRBV4-1 and TRBJ2-7, with D possibly being TRBD1 (5 bases). This CDR3 has 13 residues. Trimming removed 3 bases from V and 6 bases from J, with 12 bases in between. Germline lookup yields CDR1 MGHRA and CDR2 YSYEKL. The CDR3 bases are TGCGCCAGCAGCCATAAGGGGTTCGGCGAGCAGTACTTC. It yields the protein CASSHKGFGEQYF.

The chain joins TRBV12-3 or TRBV12-4 to TRBJ2-1, with TRBD2 matching 9 bases. After removal of 1 base from V and 7 bases from J, the junction contained 11 bases not matched to a gene. The CDR3 has 17 residues. The DNA of the CDR3 is TGTGCCAGCAGTTTAGGTAGCGGGAGAAGGGGGGGGAATGAGCAGTTCTTC. Translation gives CASSLGSGRRGGNEQFF.

The V call is TRBV14, the J call TRBJ1-2; D is uncertain. From germline, CDR1 is SGHDN and CDR2 FVKESK. V lost 0 bases and J 8 bases, leaving 16 bases between the germline ends. The CDR3 extends over 15 amino acids. As DNA, the CDR3 is TGTGCCAGCAGCCAAGATTACGGCAGATCCGGGGGCTACACCTTC. Protein: CASSQDYGRSGGYTF.

With respect to this clonotype: A clone one base away is much larger, so this may be a read error. The chain links TRBV5-6 to TRBJ2-7, with TRBD2 identical over 7 bases. This CDR3 region has 17 residues. With 4 bases clipped from V and 3 bases from J, the junction kept 16 bases outside the gene matches. Germline CDR1 SGHDT, CDR2 YYEEEE. The CDR3 sequence is CASSPGLPGGLNYEQYF. The CDR3 bases are TGTGCCAGCAGCCCCGGACTACCGGGAGGTCTGAACTACGAGCAGTACTTC.

This clonotype was seen a few times. The chain couples TRBV11-1 to TRBJ2-3; 7 bases line up with TRBD2. The CDR3 totals 20 residues. Germline assignment: CDR1 SGHAT and CDR2 FQDESV (reference sequence). Trimming removed 0 bases from V and 1 base from J; junction bases left unmatched: 16. This chain's CDR3 is CASSLAPGTWRERGTDTQYF. CDR3 bases: TGTGCCAGCAGCTTAGCGCCAGGCACTTGGCGGGAGAGGGGCACAGATACGCAGTATTTT.

Points on this clonotype: A much larger clone lies one base from this, so it may be a read error. The J gene is TRBJ2-3, the V gene TRBV7-6; D unclear. Trimming took 10 bases from V and 5 from J, leaving 16 bases between them. CDR3 length: 13 residues. Germline V gene lookup returns CDR1 SGHVS and CDR2 FNYEAQ. CDR3 coding DNA: TGTGCCACGTCGGCCGGTATCATAGATACGCAGTATTTT. Amino acids: CATSAGIIDTQYF.

This clonotype came up many times. The DNA for the CDR3 is TGTGCCAGCAGTTTAACGGTAGCGGGAGGCAATGAGCAGTTCTTC. Its protein product is CASSLTVAGGNEQFF. V and J are TRBV12-3 or TRBV12-4 and TRBJ2-1; 10 positions match TRBD2. The CDR3 has 15 amino acids. J lost 6 bases, V lost 2 bases, and 4 bases had no gene match.

This clonotype was seen at least ten times. The chain links TRBV3-1 to TRBJ2-7; TRBD2 agrees at 9 bases. Germline V CDR1 and CDR2: LGHDT, YNNKEL (reference sequence). The length of the CDR3 is 16 residues. Germline trimming cut 0 bases from V and 3 bases from J; bases unmatched to any gene: 6. Here the CDR3 reads CASSQDQASGNYEQYF. CDR3 nucleotides: TGTGCCAGCAGCCAAGATCAGGCTAGCGGGAACTACGAGCAGTACTTC.

The chain couples TRBV15 to TRBJ2-6; 10 bases map to TRBD2. V shed 5 bases and J 10 bases; nucleotides not matched to a gene: 5. This CDR3 spans 14 amino acids. Germline loops: CDR1 LNHNV, CDR2 YYDKDF (reference sequence). The CDR3 protein is CATSPLAGVNVLTF. The CDR3 bases are TGTGCCACCAGCCCTCTAGCGGGAGTGAACGTCCTGACTTTC.

Concerning this clonotype: With a much larger clone just one base away, this may be a read error. The rearrangement links TRBV29-1 to TRBJ2-3, with D perhaps TRBD2 (6 bases). The CDR3 runs to 13 residues. The V end lost 7 bases, the J end lost 2 bases, and 13 bases lay between the germline ends. Germline CDR1 SQVTM, CDR2 ANQGSEA. The CDR3 DNA reads as TGCAGCGGCGGGGTCAGAGACACAGATACGCAGTATTTT. It specifies CSGGVRDTDTQYF.

This clonotype appeared a single time. J is TRBJ2-7 and V is TRBV20-1; TRBD1 matches 9 bases. This CDR3 is built from 14 residues. Looked up from germline, CDR1 is DFQATT and CDR2 is SNEGSKA (reference sequence). CDR3 sequence (DNA): TGCAGCGGCTTAGTGAGGGACAGGGCCTACGAGCAGTACTTC. Encoded protein: CSGLVRDRAYEQYF.

This clonotype was recorded a few times. This sequence joins TRBV3-1 and TRBJ2-3; the D is unclear. The V gene lost 3 bases and the J gene lost 6 bases, with 10 bases spanning the gap. Germline V gene lookup returns CDR1 LGHDT and CDR2 YNNKEL (reference sequence). This CDR3 contains 13 residues. The CDR3 sequence is CASSHSTSDTQYF. CDR3 DNA: TGTGCCAGCAGCCACTCCACGTCCGATACGCAGTATTTT.

Many counts were recorded for this clonotype. The chain recombines TRBV28 with TRBJ1-5; 7 nucleotides align to TRBD1. Trimming at V came to 5 bases and at J to 5 bases, leaving 9 bases not matched to a gene. There are 15 residues in the CDR3. CDR1 is MDHEN, CDR2 SYDVKM, per germline. The CDR3 is CASSPQGLGYQPQHF. CDR3 nucleotide sequence: TGTGCCAGCAGTCCACAGGGGCTTGGGTATCAGCCCCAGCATTTT.